A single TCR beta chain is shown here with its context. This sample is part of a study of blood T cell repertoires in COVID-19. About the study: Specimens from acute and convalescent COVID-19 originated in the United States, Italy and Spain. PBMCs, B-cell-depleted T cells, or T cells provided the cDNA or gDNA that made up the material.

Under the authors' procedure: Estimation of nucleated cell counts relied on the amplification of reference gene primers. Some clones are missing from TCRdb's copy, which holds only in-frame ones; the method was immunoSEQ multiplex PCR. The V and J calls and clone size are taken from that table; D and trimming were inferred from the DNA. The sample records 50,000 to 65,000 clones, 80% to 90% being singletons. Germline V gene data show CDR1 as SGHTA and CDR2 as FQGNSA. The CDR3 consists of 14 residues. The V end lost 5 bases, the J end lost 2 bases, and 10 bases lay between the germline ends. The sequenced sample was peripheral blood. The rearrangement uses TRBV7-2 and TRBJ2-1; D possibly corresponds to TRBD2 (5 bases). The TCR originated in a man aged 40-55 years with acute or convalescent COVID-19. In DNA form, the CDR3 reads TGTGCCAGCAGCAGGCGAGGGACCTACAATGAGCAGTTCTTC. It codes for CASSRRGTYNEQFF.